Presented here are 32 T cell receptor beta chains from one specimen sequenced in a study of blood T cell repertoires in COVID-19. Repertoires were generated with immunoSEQ multiplex PCR, while TCRdb's copy carries only in-frame clones and drops some. The sample comprises roughly 300,000 clones, over 85% of which are singletons, and less than 2% rests with the top ten. The sequencing input was peripheral blood. These receptors originate from a woman under 40 with COVID-19, enrolled during active disease.

The chain carries TRBV27 and TRBJ1-1; tentatively, D is TRBD1 (5 bases). The CDR3 spans 17 residues. The germline V and J ends were trimmed by 3 bases and 1 base, with 18 bases remaining between them. Germline V gives CDR1 MNHEY, CDR2 SMNVEV (reference sequence). For the CDR3, the DNA is TGTGCCAGCAGTTTCTTAGGGGCCGAGACGGCGAACACTGAAGCTTTCTTT. Its protein product is CASSFLGAETANTEAFF.

This clone has a single count. The chain has TRBV7-9 and TRBJ2-7; D is perhaps TRBD2 (6 bases). V was pared by 6 bases and J by 3 bases, with 12 bases between. The CDR3 loop spans 13 amino acids. Germline V lookup: CDR1 SEHNR, CDR2 FQNEAQ (reference sequence). The CDR3 reads CASSYTGSYEQYF. The CDR3 DNA sequence: TGTGCCAGCAGTTATACCGGGAGCTACGAGCAGTACTTC. Full variable domain (outside the CDR3, taken from reference TRBV7-9 and TRBJ2-7): DTGVSQNPRHKITKRGQNVTFRCDPISEHNRLYWYRQTLGQGPEFLTYFQNEAQLEKSRLLSDRFSAERPKGSFSTLEIQRTEQGDSAMYLCASSYTGSYEQYFGPGTRLTVT.

The J gene is TRBJ2-1, the V gene TRBV7-2; 8 bases line up with TRBD2. The germline gives CDR1 SGHTA, CDR2 FQGNSA. V shed 8 bases and J 10 bases; nucleotides not matched to a gene: 13. This CDR3 region has 14 residues. CDR3 in amino acids: CASATGRGETEQFF. CDR3 DNA sequence: TGTGCCAGCGCCACGGGGCGGGGGGAAACGGAGCAGTTCTTC.

This chain joins TRBV10-3 and TRBJ2-3, with 15 bases identical to TRBD2. Germline CDR1 and CDR2: ENHRY and SYGVKD. This CDR3 has 16 residues. J gave up 3 bases and V 6 bases, and 4 bases lay outside the gene matches. This chain's CDR3 is CAIRPGTSGGTDTQYF. In nucleotides, the CDR3 is TGTGCCATCAGGCCCGGGACTAGCGGGGGGACAGATACGCAGTATTTT.

V usage is TRBV19 and J usage is TRBJ1-5, with a weak D call TRBD1 (5 bases). Trimming pared 6 bases from V and 4 bases from J, leaving 13 bases between. The germline gives CDR1 LNHDA, CDR2 SQIVND (reference sequence). The CDR3 is made up of 14 amino acids. For the CDR3, the DNA is TGTGCCAGTAGCTGGGGCCCTGAGAATCAGCCCCAGCATTTT. Amino acids: CASSWGPENQPQHF.

This clone was counted once. This CDR3 reads CASSYSSSGGSSTDTQYF. CDR3 nucleotides: TGTGCCAGCAGTTACTCGAGTAGCGGGGGCTCCAGCACAGATACGCAGTATTTT. The V call is TRBV6-2 or TRBV6-3, the J call TRBJ2-3; 9 bases agree with TRBD2. CDR1 and CDR2 from the germline V gene are MNHEY and SVGEGT. The CDR3 consists of 18 residues. The V and J ends lost 0 bases and 0 bases, in that order; junction bases with no gene match: 7.

This chain uses TRBV27 with TRBJ2-3, with TRBD1 identical over 8 bases. The CDR3 totals 17 residues. V lost 6 bases to trimming and J lost 1 base; unmatched junction nucleotides: 12. Germline CDR1 is MNHEY and CDR2 is SMNVEV (reference sequence). As DNA, the CDR3 is TGTGCCAGCAGACTCAAACAGGGGGGCCTACGCACAGATACGCAGTATTTT. Protein sequence: CASRLKQGGLRTDTQYF.

The V gene is TRBV5-6, the J gene TRBJ1-1; no clear D gene. Trimming cost V 0 bases and J 5 bases, with 14 bases left between them. CDR3 length equals 15 residues. Germline-derived CDR1 and CDR2 are SGHDT and YYEEEE. For the CDR3, the DNA is TGTGCCAGCAGCTTGGCCCAGGTCTCTTCTACTGAAGCTTTCTTT. It is translated as CASSLAQVSSTEAFF. The full variable domain, rest sourced from reference TRBV5-6 and TRBJ1-1, is DAGVTQSPTHLIKTRGQQVTLRCSPKSGHDTVSWYQQALGQGPQFIFQYYEEEERQRGNFPDRFSGHQFPNYSSELNVNALLLGDSALYLCASSLAQVSSTEAFFGQGTRLTVV.

The V call is TRBV10-3, the J call TRBJ2-6, with 9 nucleotides matching TRBD1. The CDR3 loop spans 19 amino acids. The germline CDR1 and CDR2 sequences are ENHRY and SYGVKD. With 6 bases clipped from V and 1 base from J, the junction kept 13 bases outside the gene matches. The DNA of the CDR3 is TGTGCCATCAGAGTAGATTTGGGACAGGGTTCGTCTGGGGCCAACGTCCTGACTTTC. Translating gives CAIRVDLGQGSSGANVLTF.

This clone appeared once. This sequence joins TRBV11-3 and TRBJ1-5; no firm D call. Germline V gives CDR1 SGHNT, CDR2 YENEEA. This CDR3 contains 12 residues. Trimming removed 1 base at V and 7 bases at J, with 5 bases between. The CDR3 loop reads CASSLGSQPQHF. The DNA for the CDR3 is TGTGCCAGCAGCTTAGGAAGCCAGCCCCAGCATTTT.

The rearrangement uses TRBV5-4 and TRBJ1-2, with 9 positions matching TRBD1. V shed 4 bases, J shed 4 bases, and the junction held 11 bases outside the gene matches. The germline V gene encodes CDR1 SGHNT and CDR2 YYREEE (reference sequence). The CDR3 is 16 residues long. Written as DNA, the CDR3 is TGTGCCAGCAGCGGATTCAACAGGGGGCAAGTCTATGGCTACACCTTC. As protein: CASSGFNRGQVYGYTF.

A note on this clone: This sample includes further DNA sequences coding for the same CDR3. This rearrangement joins TRBV30 to TRBJ1-5; the D gene is possibly TRBD1 (5 bases). The germline CDR1 and CDR2 sequences are GTSNPN and SVGIG (reference sequence). The ends were cut back, 2 bases at V and 4 bases at J, with 9 bases in the middle. This CDR3 spans 13 amino acids. CDR3 sequence (DNA): TGTGCCTGGAGTCCAGGGCCAAATCAGCCCCAGCATTTT. Translated: CAWSPGPNQPQHF.

Regarding this clone: Different DNA sequences within this sample yield the same CDR3. This chain links TRBV28 with TRBJ2-5, with 7 bases aligning to TRBD2. The CDR3 runs to 14 residues. CDR1 and CDR2 from the germline V gene are MDHEN and SYDVKM. The trim removed 4 bases at V and 2 bases at J, leaving 4 bases unmatched. In DNA, the CDR3 is TGTGCCAGCAGTTCCCTCGGGGGGCAAGAGACCCAGTACTTC. Its protein is CASSSLGGQETQYF.

The V call is TRBV2, the J call TRBJ2-2; 8 bases agree with TRBD1. After removal of 6 bases from V and 1 base from J, the junction contained 7 bases not matched to a gene. Per the germline V gene, CDR1 is SNHLY and CDR2 is FYNNEI. The CDR3 consists of 16 residues. In nucleotides, the CDR3 is TGTGCCAGCAGCGAAATCGGGACAGGGAACACCGGGGAGCTGTTTTTT. Protein sequence: CASSEIGTGNTGELFF.

J is TRBJ2-5 and V is TRBV2, with 14 nucleotides matching TRBD2. Germline V gene data show CDR1 as SNHLY and CDR2 as FYNNEI. The CDR3 length is 17 residues. V lost 6 bases, J lost 1 base, and 7 bases stayed unmatched. CDR3 protein: CASRTGLAGETQETQYF. The CDR3 DNA sequence: TGTGCCAGCAGAACGGGACTAGCGGGGGAGACCCAAGAGACCCAGTACTTC.

V usage is TRBV21-1 and J usage is TRBJ1-4. TRBV21-1 is given as a pseudogene. The CDR3 has 16 amino acids. CDR3 sequence (DNA): TGTGCCAGCAGCTCGCCGGAGGGGGGGTTAAGTGAAAAACTGTTTTTT. Protein sequence: CASSSPEGGLSEKLFF.

The chain recombines TRBV18 with TRBJ2-1; 12 bases fit TRBD2. The CDR3 loop spans 16 amino acids. V lost 5 bases to trimming and J lost 5 bases; unmatched junction nucleotides: 7. CDR1 and CDR2 (germline): KGHSH, LQKENI. CDR3 region: CASSRSSGGDNNEQFF. In DNA form, the CDR3 reads TGTGCCAGCTCAAGATCTAGCGGGGGGGACAACAATGAGCAGTTCTTC.

The V gene is TRBV19, the J gene TRBJ2-1; no clear D gene. The germline V gene has CDR1 LNHDA and CDR2 SQIVND (reference sequence). The CDR3 is 13 residues long. Trimming took 3 bases from V and 3 from J, leaving 6 bases between them. CDR3 loop: CASSMLHYNEQFF. CDR3 DNA sequence: TGTGCCAGTAGTATGTTACACTACAATGAGCAGTTCTTC.

The chain recombines TRBV12-3 or TRBV12-4 with TRBJ1-1; D ambiguous. Trimming pared 3 bases from V and 3 bases from J, leaving 5 bases between. The CDR3 has 12 amino acids. CDR3 sequence: CASSFYDTEAFF. The CDR3 bases are TGTGCCAGCAGTTTTTATGACACTGAAGCTTTCTTT.

The chain combines TRBV5-6 with TRBJ2-3, with D possibly matching TRBD2 (5 bases). CDR3 size: 12 residues. Trimming took 4 bases from V and 6 from J, leaving 9 bases between them. Germline V gene lookup returns CDR1 SGHDT and CDR2 YYEEEE. The CDR3 nucleotides are TGTGCCAGCAGCCCCGGGGTCGATACGCAGTATTTT. Its translation is CASSPGVDTQYF.

The rearrangement joins TRBV7-8 to TRBJ1-1; tentative D call: TRBD1 (5 bases). The V and J ends lost 5 bases and 5 bases respectively, with 15 bases between them. The germline gives CDR1 SGHVS, CDR2 FQNEAQ. The CDR3 runs 14 residues. The CDR3 coding sequence is TGTGCCAGCAGCCTCTCTAGGGGAAGGACTGAAGCTTTCTTT. Its protein product is CASSLSRGRTEAFF. The full variable domain, its missing parts supplied by reference TRBV7-8 and TRBJ1-1, is GAGVSQSPRYKVAKRGQDVALRCDPISGHVSLFWYQQALGQGPEFLTYFQNEAQLDKSGLPSDRFFAERPEGSVSTLKIQRTQQEDSAVYLCASSLSRGRTEAFFGQGTRLTVV.

The chain recombines TRBV2 with TRBJ2-5; D uncertain. This CDR3 spans 13 amino acids. V was cut by 6 bases and J by 1 base, with 9 bases left in between. Germline values: CDR1 SNHLY, CDR2 FYNNEI. CDR3 in DNA: TGTGCCAGCAGATCAGGATTCCAAGAGACCCAGTACTTC. It yields the protein CASRSGFQETQYF.

The CDR3 here is CASSADRRNTEAFF. CDR3 DNA sequence: TGTGCCAGCAGCGCGGACAGGCGGAACACTGAAGCTTTCTTT. The chain combines TRBV7-2 with TRBJ1-1, with 7 bases identical to TRBD1. The CDR3 sequence is 14 residues long. Losses at the gene ends were 5 bases for V and 1 base for J; bases not matched to a gene: 4. The germline V gene encodes CDR1 SGHTA and CDR2 FQGNSA.

The rearrangement links TRBV19 to TRBJ1-2; 10 bases agree with TRBD1. The CDR3 has 14 amino acids. Germline values: CDR1 LNHDA, CDR2 SQIVND (reference sequence). The junction had 8 bases not matched to a gene; V was cut back by 5 bases and J by 8 bases. This CDR3 is CASSPWDRGRGYTF. CDR3 DNA sequence: TGTGCCAGTAGTCCCTGGGACAGGGGTAGGGGCTACACCTTC.

The chain joins TRBV4-1 to TRBJ1-1; D may be TRBD1 (6 bases). The CDR3 loop spans 17 amino acids. V lost 3 bases and J 4 bases, leaving 21 bases between the germline ends. Germline loops: CDR1 MGHRA, CDR2 YSYEKL. CDR3 nucleotide sequence: TGCGCCAGCAGCCAGGTGACACAGGGTAGGGAGAGCACTGAAGCTTTCTTT. Amino acid sequence: CASSQVTQGRESTEAFF.

The chain couples TRBV7-2 to TRBJ2-3; possible D gene TRBD2, 6 bases. CDR1 is SGHTA and CDR2 is FQGNSA in the germline V gene. The CDR3 length is 15 residues. The V end was cut by 0 bases, the J end by 2 bases, with 9 bases between. CDR3 residues: CASSLATGDTDTQYF. The CDR3 region has the DNA TGTGCCAGCAGCTTAGCGACGGGGGACACAGATACGCAGTATTTT.

J is TRBJ2-1 and V is TRBV5-4, with 8 bases identical to TRBD2. The junction had 8 bases not matched to a gene; V was cut back by 5 bases and J by 10 bases. Germline V gene sequence: CDR1 SGHNT, CDR2 YYREEE (reference sequence). CDR3 size: 13 residues. The CDR3 coding sequence is TGTGCCAGCAGTGGACGGGGGGGCGGCGAGCAGTTCTTC. The encoded protein is CASSGRGGGEQFF.

The chain is built from TRBV28 and TRBJ1-6; D may be TRBD1 (6 bases). The CDR3 contains 16 residues. V lost 8 bases to trimming and J lost 6 bases, with 20 bases between them. CDR1 MDHEN and CDR2 SYDVKM come from the germline V gene. The CDR3 DNA reads TGTGCCAGCGAAGGGGGGGGCCGAGGGGTTAATTCACCCCTCCACTTT. It translates to CASEGGGRGVNSPLHF.

This clone has more than one count but fewer than ten. The chain links TRBV6-1 to TRBJ1-5; the D is unclear. The CDR3 is 12 residues long. Germline CDR1 is MNHNS and CDR2 is SASEGT. V lost 2 bases, J lost 8 bases, and 7 bases lay in between. Here the CDR3 reads CASSELGKPQHF. The CDR3 bases are TGTGCCAGCAGTGAACTAGGAAAGCCCCAGCATTTT.

In this sample, this clone turned up once. The J gene is TRBJ1-1, the V gene TRBV27, with TRBD1 identical over 7 bases. CDR3 length equals 16 residues. V trimming: 7 bases; J trimming: 0 bases; junction bases outside the gene matches: 11. Germline loops: CDR1 MNHEY, CDR2 SMNVEV (reference sequence). The CDR3 loop is CASTPGTEWMNTEAFF. The CDR3 DNA reads TGTGCCAGCACTCCCGGGACAGAGTGGATGAACACTGAAGCTTTCTTT.

This chain connects TRBV12-3 or TRBV12-4 to TRBJ2-2; no clear D gene. The V end lost 4 bases, the J end lost 4 bases, and 4 bases lay between the germline ends. This CDR3 contains 12 residues. CDR3 coding DNA: TGTGCCAGCAGTTCGTTCACCGGGGAGCTGTTTTTT. Its protein is CASSSFTGELFF.

The rearrangement uses TRBV28 and TRBJ1-2; D may be TRBD1 (6 bases). The ends were cut back, 3 bases at V and 6 bases at J, with 14 bases in the middle. The CDR3 consists of 14 residues. Germline V gene lookup returns CDR1 MDHEN and CDR2 SYDVKM. This chain's CDR3 is CASSFPHGGDGYTF. The CDR3 nucleotides are TGTGCCAGCAGTTTCCCCCATGGGGGCGATGGCTACACCTTC.